This T cell receptor (beta chain) was identified during a study of CD8 T cells in ankylosing spondylitis (dated by TCRdb to about 2017). Describing the broader study: To find TCR variants linked to disease, the study profiled T cell receptor beta repertoires in ankylosing spondylitis patients and healthy donors. The whole study cohort included over 85 healthy donors and roughly 24 ankylosing spondylitis patients. Peripheral blood was sampled, and synovial fluid was additionally collected from ankylosing spondylitis patients. Overall study results and their limits: The disease-linked clones showed a CD8+ phenotype and occurred at relatively low frequencies in peripheral blood. According to the report, matched synovial fluid samples from ankylosing spondylitis patients were significantly enriched for the disease-linked clones. Some of the motif variants had been reported before in the synovial fluid and blood of reactive arthritis patients, a finding that suggests common disease-initiation mechanisms. A TCR beta motif of eight highly homologous amino acid variants appeared characteristic of blood from ankylosing spondylitis patients.

In the case of this clonotype: The antigen this receptor binds is unknown. No quality values exist for individual bases; no much larger clone is one base distant.

Taken from cysteine to phenylalanine, the CDR3 has 14 residues. The read is trimmed to its CDR3 DNA, 42 bases read in frame from base 1. V loses 3 bases of germline sequence and J loses 2 bases, and the interval between the two ends is 11 bases. Reads for this sample came from an Illumina HiSeq 2500. Quantitative 5'-RACE with molecular barcodes was the method used to prepare the TCR beta libraries. From the authors' description of their analysis: A new computational method based on a probabilistic model of VDJ rearrangement was used to identify disease-linked TCR variants. TCRdb reran the public reads through fastp at Q25 and MiXCR, keeping productive beta chains. When rows share a CDR3 protein, they turn into one entry using the most common DNA and genes. Here the V and J calls rest on TCRdb's processing, not on the authors' analysis. Present in this sample are 200,000 to 250,000 distinct CDR3 sequences, approximately 16% of which were seen just once. The top ten hold roughly 46% of the sample.

This receptor was identified in a male donor with ankylosing spondylitis. Recombination linked TRBV12-3 or TRBV12-4 to TRBJ2-7, with the D gene call left open. Sequencing input: blood, either unsorted or a sorted T cell fraction (not recorded which). The CDR3 in this case is CASSFHPLTYEQYF. The nucleotide sequence is TGTGCCAGCAGTTTCCACCCTTTGACCTACGAGCAGTACTTC.